The T cell receptor (beta chain) described here comes from a study of T cells in Graves' hyperthyroidism and ophthalmopathy. In germline, CDR1 is DFQATT, CDR2 SNEGSKA (reference sequence). This CDR3 comprises 13 residues. V was shortened by 4 bases and J by 3 bases, with 12 bases between the two germline ends. An absence of ophthalmopathy progression within 18 months meant stable Graves' hyperthyroidism. Newly diagnosed hyperthyroidism, duration under 2 months, in patients aged 18 to 65. Study-level results: Ophthalmopathy and stable hyperthyroidism were separated by a 13 V-J model.

The sample holds many counts of this clonotype. Its target is unknown. RNA transcripts gave rise to amplified TCR beta CDR3 regions. Primed by the HTBI set, a first-round RT-PCR was run on the TCR CDR3. TCRdb passed the multiplex PCR reads through MiXCR, listing each CDR3 protein once. Among hundreds of thousands of distinct CDR3 sequences listed, 12% to 15% were seen once. The sample was blood. This TCR came from a woman aged 35 to 49 with Graves' hyperthyroidism. The rearrangement uses TRBV20-1 and TRBJ1-1, with a possible D match to TRBD1 (5 bases). The CDR3: CSAKRGVYTEAFF. In nucleotides, the CDR3 is TGCAGTGCTAAGAGGGGCGTTTACACTGAAGCTTTCTTT.